Listed here are 7 T cell receptor beta chains from one sample, sequenced in a study of blood T cell repertoires in COVID-19 (dated by TCRdb to about 2020). The library came from the immunoSEQ multiplex PCR assay. TCRdb holds this immuneACCESS table with in-frame rearrangements only. Some clones are missing; in checked studies, unresolved V genes explain under half, and the rest has no known cause. The sample has 250,000 to 300,000 clones on record, about 90% of them singletons. 2% to 2.5% of the sample is taken by the ten largest. Sequenced input: peripheral blood. Receptor source: a woman between 50 and 59 years old who had recovered from COVID-19.

The CDR3 sequence is CASSYRVEKLFF. The CDR3 region has the DNA TGTGCCAGCAGTTACAGGGTGGAAAAACTGTTTTTT. The chain links TRBV12-3 or TRBV12-4 to TRBJ1-4, with D perhaps TRBD1 (6 bases). CDR3 length: 12 residues. V was shortened by 4 bases and J by 8 bases, with 8 bases between the two germline ends.

The V gene is TRBV4-3, the J gene TRBJ2-7; 7 nucleotides align to TRBD2. This CDR3 comprises 15 residues. Looked up from germline, CDR1 is LGHNA and CDR2 is YSLEER. The V gene end was trimmed by 0 bases and the J gene end by 0 bases; junction bases not matched to a gene: 2. DNA of the CDR3: TGCGCCAGCAGCCAAGAGCTAGCGGACTCCTACGAGCAGTACTTC. Encoded protein: CASSQELADSYEQYF.

This clone has more than one count but fewer than ten. The genes are TRBV28 and TRBJ1-6; 7 nucleotides align to TRBD1. The germline V gene encodes CDR1 MDHEN and CDR2 SYDVKM. V lost 3 bases to trimming and J lost 6 bases; unmatched junction nucleotides: 5. The CDR3 loop spans 15 amino acids. CDR3: CASSLRQGGNSPLHF. The CDR3 nucleotides are TGTGCCAGCAGTTTGCGGCAGGGGGGTAATTCACCCCTCCACTTT. The entire variable domain, with the rest obtained from reference TRBV28 and TRBJ1-6, is as follows: DVKVTQSSRYLVKRTGEKVFLECVQDMDHENMFWYRQDPGLGLRLIYFSYDVKMKEKGDIPEGYSVSREKKERFSLILESASTNQTSMYLCASSLRQGGNSPLHFGNGTRLTVT.

This chain connects TRBV6-5 to TRBJ2-7; TRBD1 aligns across 7 bases. The junction had 11 bases not matched to a gene; V was cut back by 7 bases and J by 2 bases. The CDR3 sequence is 15 residues long. CDR1 is MNHEY, CDR2 SVGAGI, per germline. CDR3 DNA sequence: TGTGCCAGCACCCCGGGGCGGACAGGTACCTACGAGCAGTACTTC. It is translated as CASTPGRTGTYEQYF.

The chain combines TRBV14 with TRBJ2-7; 7 positions match TRBD1. Trimming took 4 bases from V and 4 from J; bases not matched to a gene: 7. Germline V gives CDR1 SGHDN, CDR2 FVKESK. The CDR3 extends over 14 amino acids. Written as DNA, the CDR3 is TGTGCCAGCAGCCGCCCGGGACAGCCGTACGAGCAGTACTTC. Translation gives CASSRPGQPYEQYF.

V and J are TRBV7-9 and TRBJ1-2; D might be TRBD1 (5 bases). V was clipped by 1 base and J by 3 bases, with 12 bases between them. The CDR3 consists of 15 residues. Germline V CDR1 and CDR2: SEHNR, FQNEAQ (reference sequence). CDR3 nucleotides: TGTGCCAGCAGCTTAGGAGGATGGGGGGACTATGGCTACACCTTC. Its translation is CASSLGGWGDYGYTF.

The chain has TRBV2 and TRBJ2-7; 10 bases match TRBD2. The trim removed 2 bases at V and 3 bases at J, leaving 1 base unmatched. Germline loops: CDR1 SNHLY, CDR2 FYNNEI. The CDR3 consists of 14 residues. In DNA form, the CDR3 reads TGTGCCAGCAGTGAACTAGCGGGAGTCTACGAGCAGTACTTC. Translating gives CASSELAGVYEQYF. Combining the CDR3 with reference TRBV2 and TRBJ2-7 gives the whole variable domain EPEVTQTPSHQVTQMGQEVILRCVPISNHLYFYWYRQILGQKVEFLVSFYNNEISEKSEIFDDQFSVERPDGSNFTLKIRSTKLEDSAMYFCASSELAGVYEQYFGPGTRLTVT.